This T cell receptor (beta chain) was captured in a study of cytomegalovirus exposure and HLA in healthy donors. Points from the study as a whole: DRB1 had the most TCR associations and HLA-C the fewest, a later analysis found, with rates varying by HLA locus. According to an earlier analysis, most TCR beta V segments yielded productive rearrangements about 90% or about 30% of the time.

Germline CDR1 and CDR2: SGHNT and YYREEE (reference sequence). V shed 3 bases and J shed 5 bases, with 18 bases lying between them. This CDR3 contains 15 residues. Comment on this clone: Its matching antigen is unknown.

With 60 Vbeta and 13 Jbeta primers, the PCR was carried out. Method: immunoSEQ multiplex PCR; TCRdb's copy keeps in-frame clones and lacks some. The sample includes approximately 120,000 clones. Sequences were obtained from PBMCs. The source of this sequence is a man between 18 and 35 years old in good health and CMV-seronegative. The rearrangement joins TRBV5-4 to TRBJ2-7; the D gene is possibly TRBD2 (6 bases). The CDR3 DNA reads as TGTGCCAGCAGCTCCAAACTGGGGGGAGCCGACGAGCAGTACTTC. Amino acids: CASSSKLGGADEQYF.